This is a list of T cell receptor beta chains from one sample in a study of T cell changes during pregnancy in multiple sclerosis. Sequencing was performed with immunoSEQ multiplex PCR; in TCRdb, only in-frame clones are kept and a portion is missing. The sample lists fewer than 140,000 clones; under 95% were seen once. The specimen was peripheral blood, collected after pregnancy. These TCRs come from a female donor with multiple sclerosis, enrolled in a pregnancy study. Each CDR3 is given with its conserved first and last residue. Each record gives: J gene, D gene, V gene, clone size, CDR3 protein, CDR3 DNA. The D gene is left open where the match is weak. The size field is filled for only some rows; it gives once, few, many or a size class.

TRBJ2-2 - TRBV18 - CASSPGGRRNTGELFF TGTGCCAGCTCACCAGGAGGGAGAAGAAACACCGGGGAGCTGTTTTTT
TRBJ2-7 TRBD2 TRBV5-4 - CASSLEAGGPRTQYF TGTGCCAGCAGCTTGGAAGCGGGAGGGCCTCGGACGCAGTACTTC
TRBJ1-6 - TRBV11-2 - CASSPGGNSPLHF TGTGCCAGCAGCCCGGGGGGGAATTCACCCCTCCACTTT
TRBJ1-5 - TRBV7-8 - CASSLSPTLKTNQPQHF TGTGCCAGCAGCTTATCCCCAACCCTAAAAACCAATCAGCCCCAGCATTTT
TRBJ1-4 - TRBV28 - CASSLLGRATNEKLFF TGTGCCAGCAGTTTGCTAGGGCGGGCAACTAATGAAAAACTGTTTTTT
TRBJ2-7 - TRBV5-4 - CASSWGGGSYEQYF TGTGCCAGCAGCTGGGGGGGCGGTTCCTACGAGCAGTACTTC
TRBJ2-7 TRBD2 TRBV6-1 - CASRRGRWDYEQYF TGTGCCAGCAGGCGCGGGAGATGGGACTACGAGCAGTACTTC
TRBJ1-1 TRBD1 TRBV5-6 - CASSFGTGGVMNTEAFF TGTGCCAGCAGCTTTGGGACAGGGGGCGTAATGAACACTGAAGCTTTCTTT
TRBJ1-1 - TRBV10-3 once CAISEGAQNTEAFF TGTGCCATCAGTGAGGGGGCACAGAACACTGAAGCTTTCTTT
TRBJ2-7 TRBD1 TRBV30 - CAWETGGPYEQYF TGTGCCTGGGAGACAGGGGGTCCCTACGAGCAGTACTTC
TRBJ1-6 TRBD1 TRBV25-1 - CASSESTGGSYNSPLHF TGTGCCAGCAGTGAATCCACAGGGGGATCCTATAATTCACCCCTCCACTTT
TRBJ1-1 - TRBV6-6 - CASRIQGRRDTEAFF TGTGCCAGCAGGATTCAGGGTCGGAGGGACACTGAAGCTTTCTTT
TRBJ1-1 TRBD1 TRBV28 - CASSLSGGEAFF TGTGCCAGCAGTCTATCAGGGGGAGAAGCTTTCTTT
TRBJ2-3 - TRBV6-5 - CASSYSGQGLTDTQYF TGTGCCAGCAGTTACTCAGGGCAGGGGCTCACAGATACGCAGTATTTT
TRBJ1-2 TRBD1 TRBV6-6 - CASTRDSGPHYGYTF TGTGCCAGCACCCGGGACAGTGGTCCACACTATGGCTACACCTTC
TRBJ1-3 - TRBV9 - CASSDDSPGNTIYF TGTGCCAGCAGCGACGACAGCCCTGGAAACACCATATATTTT
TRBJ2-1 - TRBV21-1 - CASSSGTSGTSSYNEQFF TGTGCCAGCAGCAGCGGGACTAGCGGGACGTCTTCCTACAATGAGCAGTTCTTC
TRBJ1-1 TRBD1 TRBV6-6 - CASSYPTGQLNTEAFF TGTGCCAGCAGTTACCCGACAGGGCAACTGAACACTGAAGCTTTCTTT
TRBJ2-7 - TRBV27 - CASQDWGPPYEQYF TGTGCCAGCCAAGATTGGGGCCCACCCTACGAGCAGTACTTC
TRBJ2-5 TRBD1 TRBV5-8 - CASRTPRDRGRETQYF TGTGCCAGCAGGACCCCCCGGGACAGGGGAAGAGAGACCCAGTACTTC
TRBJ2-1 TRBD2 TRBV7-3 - CASSPGLAWNEQFF TGTGCCAGCAGCCCGGGACTAGCTTGGAATGAGCAGTTCTTC
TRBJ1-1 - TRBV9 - CASSVAGPDTEAFF TGTGCCAGCAGCGTAGCGGGTCCTGACACTGAAGCTTTCTTT
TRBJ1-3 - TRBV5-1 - CASSLAGVDSGNTIYF TGCGCCAGCAGCTTGGCCGGAGTGGACTCTGGAAACACCATATATTTT
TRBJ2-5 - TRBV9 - CASSLYVGSPQETQYF TGTGCCAGCAGTTTATACGTCGGGAGTCCCCAAGAGACCCAGTACTTC
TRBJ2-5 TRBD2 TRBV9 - CASSGPSGGYQETQYF TGTGCCAGCAGCGGTCCTAGCGGAGGGTACCAAGAGACCCAGTACTTC
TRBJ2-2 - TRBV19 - CASSGQGGTGELFF TGTGCCAGCAGTGGGCAGGGCGGCACCGGGGAGCTGTTTTTT
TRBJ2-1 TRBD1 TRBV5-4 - CASSLAKPGQGSEQFF TGTGCCAGCAGCTTGGCCAAGCCGGGACAGGGGTCTGAGCAGTTCTTC
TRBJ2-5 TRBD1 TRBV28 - CASSIPGTAEETQYF TGTGCCAGCAGTATACCCGGGACAGCCGAAGAGACCCAGTACTTC
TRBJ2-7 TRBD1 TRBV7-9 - CASSFWDREVEQYF TGTGCCAGCAGCTTTTGGGACAGGGAGGTCGAGCAGTACTTC
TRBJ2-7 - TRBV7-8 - CASSLGAGPRDYEQYF TGTGCCAGCAGCTTGGGAGCAGGTCCCCGGGACTACGAGCAGTACTTC
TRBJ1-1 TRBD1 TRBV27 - CASRLQGAVTEAFF TGTGCCAGCAGACTACAGGGGGCCGTCACTGAAGCTTTCTTT
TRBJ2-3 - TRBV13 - CASSRTVASTDTQYF TGTGCCAGCAGTCGAACAGTGGCTAGCACAGATACGCAGTATTTT
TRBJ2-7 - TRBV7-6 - CASSLPGNEQYF TGTGCCAGCAGCTTACCAGGGAACGAGCAGTACTTC
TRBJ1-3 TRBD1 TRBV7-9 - CASSLMRQGWGSGNTIYF TGTGCCAGCAGCCTAATGCGACAGGGCTGGGGCTCTGGAAACACCATATATTTT
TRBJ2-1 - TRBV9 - CASSTDNEQFF TGTGCCAGCAGCACTGACAATGAGCAGTTCTTC
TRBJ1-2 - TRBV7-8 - CASTMGGSRLGYTF TGTGCCAGCACGATGGGGGGGTCCCGACTTGGCTACACCTTC
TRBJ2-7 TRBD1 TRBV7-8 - CASSLAQPGQVPYEQYF TGTGCCAGCAGCTTAGCTCAACCGGGACAGGTCCCCTACGAGCAGTACTTC
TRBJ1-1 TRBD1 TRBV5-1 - CASSSLTGPEAFF TGCGCCAGCAGCTCGCTGACAGGGCCTGAAGCTTTCTTT
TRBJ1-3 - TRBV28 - CASSPPQGNTIYF TGTGCCAGCAGTCCCCCGCAGGGGAACACCATATATTTT
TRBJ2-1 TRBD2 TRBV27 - CASSPFRLAGEQFF TGTGCCAGCAGTCCATTTAGACTAGCTGGTGAGCAGTTCTTC
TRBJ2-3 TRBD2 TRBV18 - CASSSQRTSGGHTHTDTQYF TGTGCCAGCTCATCGCAGCGGACTAGCGGGGGCCATACCCACACAGATACGCAGTATTTT
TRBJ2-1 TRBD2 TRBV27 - CASVRLAGDPAYNEQFF TGTGCCAGCGTCCGACTAGCGGGAGACCCTGCCTACAATGAGCAGTTCTTC
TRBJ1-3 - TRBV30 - CALSDWLSGNTIYF TGTGCCCTCTCGGACTGGCTCTCTGGAAACACCATATATTTT